The 2 T cell receptor beta chains reported below all come from one sample, sequenced in a study of cytomegalovirus exposure and HLA in healthy donors. PCR was performed using 60 Vbeta and 13 Jbeta primers. The protocol was immunoSEQ multiplex PCR, while the TCRdb copy is restricted to in-frame clones and leaves out a portion. Here the sample spans roughly 200,000 clones, 77% being singletons. The sample comprised PBMCs. The source is a woman aged 60 to 75 in good health and CMV-seropositive.

This clone was observed a few times. V usage is TRBV7-6 and J usage is TRBJ2-5; D ambiguous. The CDR3 covers 14 residues. Germline V CDR1 and CDR2: SGHVS, FNYEAQ. The germline V and J ends were trimmed by 1 base and 7 bases, with 13 bases remaining between them. CDR3: CASSLDTVQRTQYF. The CDR3 nucleotides are TGTGCCAGCAGCTTAGATACGGTTCAGCGGACCCAGTACTTC.

This clone has just a few counts. The chain is built from TRBV19 and TRBJ1-1, with a possible D match to TRBD1 (5 bases). CDR1 is LNHDA and CDR2 is SQIVND in the germline V gene (reference sequence). The CDR3 contains 15 residues. The V and J ends lost 2 bases and 8 bases respectively, with 18 bases between them. CDR3: CASSIRGQSALEAFF. In DNA form, the CDR3 reads TGTGCCAGTAGTATAAGGGGTCAGTCCGCTTTAGAAGCTTTCTTT.